The 26 T cell receptor beta chains listed next were all sequenced from one sample in a study of CD8+ T cells in alopecia areata. TCR sequencing used cDNA made by reverse transcription of extracted RNA. Some clones are missing from TCRdb's copy, which holds only in-frame ones; the method was immunoSEQ multiplex PCR. Among 200,000 to 250,000 clones, more than 50% were seen once, and the ten largest hold roughly 5%. The sample consisted of CD8+ T cells sorted from blood. Every receptor here comes from a human donor in good health.

This sequence joins TRBV20-1 and TRBJ1-1; D call uncertain. This CDR3 is built from 11 residues. Germline-derived CDR1 and CDR2 are DFQATT and SNEGSKA (reference sequence). V was pared by 6 bases and J by 3 bases, with 8 bases between. CDR3 bases: TGCAGTGCCGGCGGGTACACTGAAGCTTTCTTT. Encoded protein: CSAGGYTEAFF.

This clone has more than one count but fewer than ten. This rearrangement joins TRBV10-3 to TRBJ1-2; D gene uncertain. Germline CDR1 ENHRY, CDR2 SYGVKD. This CDR3 region has 16 residues. Trimming removed 0 bases at V and 4 bases at J, with 15 bases between. The CDR3 sequence is CAISESGAAVPYGYTF. The CDR3 DNA is TGTGCCATCAGTGAGTCGGGTGCTGCCGTACCCTATGGCTACACCTTC.

The CDR3 sequence: CASLLGGGVGDTQYF. The CDR3 nucleotides read TGTGCCAGCCTCTTAGGAGGGGGGGTAGGAGATACGCAGTATTTT. J is TRBJ2-3 and V is TRBV25-1; D possibly corresponds to TRBD2 (7 bases). Between the trimmed V and J ends, which lost 8 bases and 5 bases, there was a span of 20 bases. In germline, CDR1 is MGHDK, CDR2 SYGVNS. The CDR3 is 15 residues long.

The CDR3 bases are TGCAGCGTTGAACTGACGGACAGCCTCTATGGCTACACCTTC. It is translated as CSVELTDSLYGYTF. The chain is built from TRBV29-1 and TRBJ1-2, with a possible D match to TRBD1 (6 bases). Trimming cost V 2 bases and J 4 bases, with 14 bases left between them. The CDR3 consists of 14 residues. Germline V gene lookup returns CDR1 SQVTM and CDR2 ANQGSEA.

This sequence joins TRBV5-4 and TRBJ1-2, with D possibly being TRBD1 (5 bases). CDR1 is SGHNT and CDR2 is YYREEE in the germline V gene (reference sequence). V dropped 4 bases and J dropped 4 bases, with 8 bases sitting between them. The CDR3 sequence is 12 residues long. This CDR3 is CASSTQGYGYTF. CDR3 DNA: TGTGCCAGCAGCACCCAGGGCTATGGCTACACCTTC.

This CDR3 is CASSEALGNTEAFF. CDR3 bases: TGTGCCAGCAGTGAAGCGCTTGGGAACACTGAAGCTTTCTTT. V and J are TRBV2 and TRBJ1-1; D gene unclear. V dropped 0 bases and J dropped 1 base, with 6 bases sitting between them. Germline lookup yields CDR1 SNHLY and CDR2 FYNNEI. The CDR3 contains 14 residues.

The rearrangement joins TRBV4-1 to TRBJ2-3; D call uncertain. The CDR3 runs to 14 residues. Germline V gene sequence: CDR1 MGHRA, CDR2 YSYEKL. Trimming removed 1 base at V and 8 bases at J, with 13 bases between. The CDR3 loop is CASSQGPPGATQYF. The CDR3 DNA follows: TGCGCCAGCAGCCAAGGACCCCCTGGAGCTACGCAGTATTTT.

This clone turned up a few times. This rearrangement joins TRBV4-1 to TRBJ2-7, with 9 bases fitting TRBD1. CDR3 length: 15 amino acids. J gave up 2 bases and V 4 bases, and 6 bases lay outside the gene matches. Germline V gene sequence: CDR1 MGHRA, CDR2 YSYEKL. The CDR3 is CASSPRGTGPYEQYF. CDR3 DNA: TGCGCCAGCAGCCCACGGGGGACAGGGCCCTACGAGCAGTACTTC.

This chain uses TRBV5-6 with TRBJ1-1; TRBD1 might be the D (6 bases). The CDR3 spans 13 residues. Between the trimmed V and J ends, which lost 6 bases and 4 bases, there was a span of 13 bases. In germline, CDR1 is SGHDT, CDR2 YYEEEE. The CDR3 is CASTRGGSTEAFF. CDR3 DNA: TGTGCCAGCACCCGAGGGGGAAGCACTGAAGCTTTCTTT. The full variable domain, in which reference TRBV5-6 and TRBJ1-1 provide the parts outside the CDR3, is DAGVTQSPTHLIKTRGQQVTLRCSPKSGHDTVSWYQQALGQGPQFIFQYYEEEERQRGNFPDRFSGHQFPNYSSELNVNALLLGDSALYLCASTRGGSTEAFFGQGTRLTVV.

The sample holds a few counts of this clone. The rearrangement links TRBV6-1 to TRBJ1-5; no reliable D call. Looked up from germline, CDR1 is MNHNS and CDR2 is SASEGT. The CDR3 consists of 16 residues. V gave up 4 bases and J gave up 3 bases, with 16 bases separating them. In DNA, the CDR3 is TGTGCCAGCAGTGTCGGGCCCTTACGGTACAATCAGCCCCAGCATTTT. It is translated as CASSVGPLRYNQPQHF.

This chain uses TRBV29-1 with TRBJ2-2; 12 bases fit TRBD1. J gave up 6 bases and V 3 bases, and 5 bases lay outside the gene matches. CDR3 length: 15 amino acids. Germline V gene lookup returns CDR1 SQVTM and CDR2 ANQGSEA. CDR3 in DNA: TGCAGCGTTGAGGGGACAGGGGGCGCCCCCGGGGAGCTGTTTTTT. As protein: CSVEGTGGAPGELFF.

The V gene is TRBV7-9, the J gene TRBJ2-5; D tentatively reads TRBD1 or TRBD2 (5 bases each). Germline V lookup: CDR1 SEHNR, CDR2 FQNEAQ (reference sequence). Trimming cost V 5 bases and J 3 bases, with 19 bases left between them. The CDR3 has 16 residues. CDR3 bases: TGTGCCAGCAGCCCTCTGTTGGGGGAGCTAAAAGAGACCCAGTACTTC. It translates to CASSPLLGELKETQYF. The full variable domain, rest sourced from reference TRBV7-9 and TRBJ2-5, is DTGVSQNPRHKITKRGQNVTFRCDPISEHNRLYWYRQTLGQGPEFLTYFQNEAQLEKSRLLSDRFSAERPKGSFSTLEIQRTEQGDSAMYLCASSPLLGELKETQYFGPGTRLLVL.

J is TRBJ1-2 and V is TRBV5-4; tentative D call: TRBD1 (5 bases). The ends were cut back, 1 base at V and 7 bases at J, with 17 bases in the middle. The CDR3 is 15 residues long. The germline gives CDR1 SGHNT, CDR2 YYREEE (reference sequence). The CDR3 nucleotides read TGTGCCAGCAGCTTGCGGACGGACATGGGCGGTGGCTACACCTTC. Translation gives CASSLRTDMGGGYTF. Combining the CDR3 with reference TRBV5-4 and TRBJ1-2 gives the whole variable domain ETGVTQSPTHLIKTRGQQVTLRCSSQSGHNTVSWYQQALGQGPQFIFQYYREEENGRGNFPPRFSGLQFPNYSSELNVNALELDDSALYLCASSLRTDMGGGYTFGSGTRLTVV.

Concerning this clone: A much larger clonotype is one base distant, so this may be a read error. The sample has other DNA sequences that encode this CDR3 too. This chain connects TRBV11-2 to TRBJ2-7; D unresolved. The CDR3 consists of 11 residues. Looked up from germline, CDR1 is SGHAT and CDR2 is FQNNGV. Trimming cost V 5 bases and J 3 bases, with 5 bases left between them. The CDR3 DNA reads as TGTGCCAGCAGCAATGACTACGAGCAGTACTTC. It yields the protein CASSNDYEQYF.

The rearrangement joins TRBV21-1 to TRBJ1-2; the table's D call TRBD1 went unverified against the DNA. TRBV21-1 is an annotated pseudogene. The CDR3 has 13 residues. CDR3 sequence reads: CASSTWANYGYTF. The CDR3 coding sequence is TGTGCCAGCAGCACTTGGGCGAACTATGGCTACACCTTC.

The gene calls are TRBV29-1 and TRBJ2-2; no firm D call. Germline CDR1 reads SQVTM; CDR2 reads ANQGSEA. Trimming stripped 2 bases from V and 1 base from J, with 8 bases between. This CDR3 has 14 amino acids. The CDR3 DNA follows: TGCAGCGTTGAACACGAGGTGAACACCGGGGAGCTGTTTTTT. This gives the protein CSVEHEVNTGELFF.

The chain joins TRBV4-1 to TRBJ1-1; D remains unclear. V lost 4 bases and J lost 6, with 15 bases in between. Germline CDR1 reads MGHRA; CDR2 reads YSYEKL. The CDR3 length is 14 residues. The DNA for the CDR3 is TGCGCCAGCAGCCCCAACCTAGGACCCGCTGAAGCTTTCTTT. Protein: CASSPNLGPAEAFF.

The chain employs TRBV9 and TRBJ2-7; 8 bases fit TRBD1. The germline V gene has CDR1 SGDLS and CDR2 YYNGEE. Trimming cost V 3 bases and J 2 bases; bases outside gene matches: 7. The CDR3 sequence is 15 residues long. The DNA of the CDR3 is TGTGCCAGCAGCGGAGGGACAGGAGGTACCTACGAGCAGTACTTC. This codes for CASSGGTGGTYEQYF.

The CDR3 DNA reads TGTGCCTGGAGTGTATCGGGACAGCTGGGCACTGAAGCTTTCTTT. Protein: CAWSVSGQLGTEAFF. The chain uses TRBV30 and TRBJ1-1, with 7 bases that match TRBD1. The junction had 8 bases not matched to a gene; V was cut back by 0 bases and J by 4 bases. Germline CDR1 and CDR2: GTSNPN and SVGIG (reference sequence). This CDR3 comprises 15 residues.

The genes are TRBV7-2 and TRBJ2-2; D may be TRBD1 or TRBD2 (6 bases each). CDR1 is SGHTA, CDR2 FQGNSA, per germline. Trimming took off 8 bases at V and 5 bases at J, with 12 bases between the two ends. The CDR3 is 13 residues long. The CDR3 spells CASHEGGTGELFF. CDR3 in DNA: TGTGCCAGCCACGAGGGGGGAACCGGGGAGCTGTTTTTT.

Points on this clone: Distinct nucleotide sequences in the sample also encode this CDR3. This CDR3 is CASSPLAGSTDTQYF. The CDR3 region has the DNA TGCGCCAGCAGCCCCTTAGCGGGGAGCACAGATACGCAGTATTTT. The chain recombines TRBV4-1 with TRBJ2-3, with TRBD2 matching over 8 bases. J lost 0 bases, V lost 4 bases, and 3 bases had no gene match. Germline V lookup: CDR1 MGHRA, CDR2 YSYEKL. The length of the CDR3 is 15 residues.

This clone turned up a few times. The chain uses TRBV9 and TRBJ2-5; unclear D gene. CDR1 is SGDLS, CDR2 YYNGEE, per germline. The ends were cut back, 0 bases at V and 4 bases at J, with 13 bases in the middle. CDR3 length: 15 residues. This CDR3 reads CASSVGNGHLETQYF. CDR3 in DNA: TGTGCCAGCAGCGTAGGAAACGGCCATCTAGAGACCCAGTACTTC.

V and J are TRBV5-6 and TRBJ2-7, with 7 bases identical to TRBD1. The germline V gene encodes CDR1 SGHDT and CDR2 YYEEEE. Unmatched junction bases numbered 5, after V lost 2 bases and J lost 3 bases. CDR3 size: 14 residues. The DNA for the CDR3 is TGTGCCAGCAGCTTAGGGACAGCGGACTACGAGCAGTACTTC. As protein: CASSLGTADYEQYF.

This clone has a single count. V and J are TRBV15 and TRBJ2-1; 12 bases agree with TRBD2. The ends lost 5 bases at V and 9 bases at J; junction bases unmatched: 2. This CDR3 region has 13 residues. The germline V gene encodes CDR1 LNHNV and CDR2 YYDKDF (reference sequence). CDR3: CATSETSGGEQFF. The CDR3, as DNA: TGTGCCACCAGCGAGACTAGCGGGGGTGAGCAGTTCTTC.

Comments on this clone: Other DNA sequences within the sample encode an identical CDR3. The chain joins TRBV4-1 to TRBJ1-1; D is undetermined. Germline V lookup: CDR1 MGHRA, CDR2 YSYEKL. Trimming left V 0 bases short and J 1 base short, with 6 bases between. The CDR3 runs to 14 residues. CDR3 amino acids: CASSQEPGNTEAFF. The CDR3 DNA sequence: TGCGCCAGCAGCCAAGAACCAGGGAACACTGAAGCTTTCTTT.

The sample holds one count of this clone. V is TRBV7-2 and J is TRBJ1-5; 9 positions match TRBD1. The CDR3 consists of 17 residues. Germline values: CDR1 SGHTA, CDR2 FQGNSA. V trimming: 5 bases; J trimming: 5 bases; junction bases outside the gene matches: 13. DNA of the CDR3: TGTGCCAGCAGCCTTTTGGGACAGGGATTGGGATATCAGCCCCAGCATTTT. Amino acids: CASSLLGQGLGYQPQHF. The whole variable domain, remainder taken from reference TRBV7-2 and TRBJ1-5, is GAGVSQSPSNKVTEKGKDVELRCDPISGHTALYWYRQSLGQGLEFLIYFQGNSAPDKSGLPSDRFSAERTGGSVSTLTIQRTQQEDSAVYLCASSLLGQGLGYQPQHFGDGTRLSIL.